The sequence of this T cell receptor beta chain was determined in a study of T cells in Graves' hyperthyroidism and ophthalmopathy. Study in general: Peripheral blood draws took place at initial diagnosis, ahead of any treatment.

The investigators amplified TCR beta CDR3 regions from RNA transcripts. HTBI primers drove first-round RT-PCR of the TCR CDR3. TCRdb reprocessed the multiplex PCR reads via MiXCR and lists one record per CDR3 protein. The sample has some 740,000 distinct CDR3 sequences, approximately 14% seen once. Many counts were recorded for this clonotype. Its antigen is unknown. Findings and limits, study-wide: Most thyroid clonotypes with frequency above 0.001 were detected in blood.

Per the germline V gene, CDR1 is MNHEY and CDR2 is SMNVEV (reference sequence). V lost 6 bases and J lost 7, with 15 bases in between. The CDR3 runs to 13 residues. Source material: blood. This sequence joins TRBV27 and TRBJ1-2; D is uncertain. The clonotype originates from a woman aged 18-29 years with Graves' hyperthyroidism. CDR3 DNA: TGTGCCAGCAGCAAGGGTGGACTACCTGGCTACACCTTC. Its translation: CASSKGGLPGYTF.